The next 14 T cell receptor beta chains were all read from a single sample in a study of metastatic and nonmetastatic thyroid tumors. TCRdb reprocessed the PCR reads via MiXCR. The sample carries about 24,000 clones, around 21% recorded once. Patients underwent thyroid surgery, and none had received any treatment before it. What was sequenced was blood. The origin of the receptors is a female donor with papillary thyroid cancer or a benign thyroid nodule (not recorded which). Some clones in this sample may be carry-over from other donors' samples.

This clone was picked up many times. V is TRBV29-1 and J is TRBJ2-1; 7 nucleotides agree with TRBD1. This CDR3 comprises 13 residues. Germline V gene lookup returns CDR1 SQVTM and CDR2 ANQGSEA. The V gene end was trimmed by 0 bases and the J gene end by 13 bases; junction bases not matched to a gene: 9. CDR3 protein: CSVEDRVTGVQFF. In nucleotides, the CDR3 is TGCAGCGTTGAAGATCGGGTAACAGGGGTTCAGTTCTTC.

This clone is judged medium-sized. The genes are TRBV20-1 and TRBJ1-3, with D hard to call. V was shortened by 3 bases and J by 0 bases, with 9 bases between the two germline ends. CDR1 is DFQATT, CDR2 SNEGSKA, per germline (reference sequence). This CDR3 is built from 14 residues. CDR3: CSARGGSSGNTIYF. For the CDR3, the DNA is TGCAGTGCTAGGGGAGGGAGCTCTGGAAACACCATATATTTT.

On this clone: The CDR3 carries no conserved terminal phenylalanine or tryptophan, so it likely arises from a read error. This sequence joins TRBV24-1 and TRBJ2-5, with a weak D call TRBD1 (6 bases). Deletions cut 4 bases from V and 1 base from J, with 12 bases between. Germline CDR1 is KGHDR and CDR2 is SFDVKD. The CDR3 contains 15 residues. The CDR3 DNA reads TGTGCCACCAGTGACAGGACAGTAAGCCAAGAGACCCAGTACTTG. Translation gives CATSDRTVSQETQYL.

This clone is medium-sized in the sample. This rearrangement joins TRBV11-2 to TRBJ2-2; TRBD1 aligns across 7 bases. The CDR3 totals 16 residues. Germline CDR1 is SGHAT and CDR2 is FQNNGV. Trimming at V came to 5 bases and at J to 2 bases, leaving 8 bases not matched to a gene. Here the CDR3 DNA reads TGTGCCAGCAGCCGTGACAGGGTCGGAAACACCGGGGAGCTGTTTTTT. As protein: CASSRDRVGNTGELFF.

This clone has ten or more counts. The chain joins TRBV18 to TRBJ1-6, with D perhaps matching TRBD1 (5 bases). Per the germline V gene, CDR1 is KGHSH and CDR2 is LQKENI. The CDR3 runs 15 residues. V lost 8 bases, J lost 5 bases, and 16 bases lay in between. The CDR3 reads CASQVQGLNNSPLHF. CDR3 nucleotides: TGTGCCAGCCAGGTCCAGGGACTCAATAATTCACCCCTCCACTTT.

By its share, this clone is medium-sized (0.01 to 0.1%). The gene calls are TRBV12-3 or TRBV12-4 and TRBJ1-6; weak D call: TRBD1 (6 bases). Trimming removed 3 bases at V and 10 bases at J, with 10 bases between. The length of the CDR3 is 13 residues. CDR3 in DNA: TGTGCCAGCAGTTTGGTCCAGGGGTCACCCCTCCACTTT. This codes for CASSLVQGSPLHF.

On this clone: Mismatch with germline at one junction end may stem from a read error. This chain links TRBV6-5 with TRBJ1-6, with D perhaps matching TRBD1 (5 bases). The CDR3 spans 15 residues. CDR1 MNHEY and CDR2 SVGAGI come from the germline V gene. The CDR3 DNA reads TGTGCCCGCAGTTACTCGGACATGGGTAATTCACCCCTCTACTTT. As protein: CARSYSDMGNSPLYF.

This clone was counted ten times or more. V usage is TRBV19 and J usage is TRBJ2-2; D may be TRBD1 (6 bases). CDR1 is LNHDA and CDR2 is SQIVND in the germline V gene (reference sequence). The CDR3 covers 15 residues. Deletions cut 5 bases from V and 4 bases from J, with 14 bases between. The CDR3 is CASSQQGGSTGELFF. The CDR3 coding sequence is TGTGCCAGTAGTCAACAGGGTGGGAGCACCGGGGAGCTGTTTTTT. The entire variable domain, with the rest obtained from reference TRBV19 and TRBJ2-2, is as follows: DGGITQSPKYLFRKEGQNVTLSCEQNLNHDAMYWYRQDPGQGLRLIYYSQIVNDFQKGDIAEGYSVSREKKESFPLTVTSAQKNPTAFYLCASSQQGGSTGELFFGEGSRLTVL.

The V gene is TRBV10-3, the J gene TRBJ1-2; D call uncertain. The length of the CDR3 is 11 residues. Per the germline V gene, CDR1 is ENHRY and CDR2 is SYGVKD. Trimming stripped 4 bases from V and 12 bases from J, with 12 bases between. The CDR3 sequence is CAISGEYCHTF. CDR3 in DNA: TGTGCCATCAGTGGGGAGTATTGCCACACCTTC.

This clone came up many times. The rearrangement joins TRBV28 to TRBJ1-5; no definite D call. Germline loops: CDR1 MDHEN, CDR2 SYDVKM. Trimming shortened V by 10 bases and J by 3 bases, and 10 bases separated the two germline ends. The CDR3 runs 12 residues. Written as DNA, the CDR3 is TGTGCCACCAGGATTAACAATCAGCCCCAGCATTTT. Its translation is CATRINNQPQHF.

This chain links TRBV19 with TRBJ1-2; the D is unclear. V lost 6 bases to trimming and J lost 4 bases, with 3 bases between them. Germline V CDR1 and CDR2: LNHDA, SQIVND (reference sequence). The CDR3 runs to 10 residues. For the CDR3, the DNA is TGTGCCAGTAGCGCCTATGGCTACACCTTC. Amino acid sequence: CASSAYGYTF. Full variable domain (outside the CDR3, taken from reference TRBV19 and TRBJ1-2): DGGITQSPKYLFRKEGQNVTLSCEQNLNHDAMYWYRQDPGQGLRLIYYSQIVNDFQKGDIAEGYSVSREKKESFPLTVTSAQKNPTAFYLCASSAYGYTFGSGTRLTVV.

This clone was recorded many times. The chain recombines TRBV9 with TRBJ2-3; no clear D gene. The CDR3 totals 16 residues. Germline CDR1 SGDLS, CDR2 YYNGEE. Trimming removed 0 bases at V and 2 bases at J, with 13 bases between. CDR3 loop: CASSVEAASNTDTQYF. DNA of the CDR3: TGTGCCAGCAGCGTAGAGGCGGCATCAAACACAGATACGCAGTATTTT.

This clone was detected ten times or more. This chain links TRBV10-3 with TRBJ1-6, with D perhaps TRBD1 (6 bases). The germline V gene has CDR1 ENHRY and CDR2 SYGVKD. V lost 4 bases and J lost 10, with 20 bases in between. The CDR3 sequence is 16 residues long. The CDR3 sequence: CAISGGGPVRNSPLHF. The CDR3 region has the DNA TGTGCCATCAGTGGTGGGGGGCCGGTAAGGAACTCACCCCTCCACTTT.

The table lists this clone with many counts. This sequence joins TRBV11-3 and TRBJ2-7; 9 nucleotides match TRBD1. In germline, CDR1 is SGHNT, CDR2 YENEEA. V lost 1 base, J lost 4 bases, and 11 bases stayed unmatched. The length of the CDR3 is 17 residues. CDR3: CASSLGPPGQGGYEQYF. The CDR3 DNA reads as TGTGCCAGCAGCTTAGGACCGCCGGGACAGGGTGGGTACGAGCAGTACTTC.